A single sample is the source of the 15 T cell receptor beta chains below, sequenced in a study of sequential checkpoint blockade in melanoma. Sample treatment: randomized to nivolumab then ipilimumab (arm A) or the reverse (arm B). Method: immunoSEQ multiplex PCR; TCRdb's copy keeps in-frame clones and lacks some. The sample has some 5,400 clones; roughly 17% are singletons. This sample comprised tumor tissue (inferred from file names), obtained from a patient given nivolumab and ipilimumab in sequence. The receptors come from a human donor with melanoma.

As for this clone: The observed sequence ends 1 residue before the CDR3 terminus, with the missing tail filled in from the germline J gene. This chain joins TRBV10-3 and TRBJ2-1, with D maybe TRBD1 (5 bases). The CDR3 is made up of 15 amino acids. In germline, CDR1 is ENHRY, CDR2 SYGVKD. The V and J ends lost 0 bases and 5 bases respectively, with 11 bases between them. This CDR3 reads CAISESNRLNNEQFF. CDR3 DNA, as far as it was read: TGTGCCATCAGTGAGTCGAACAGGCTTAACAATGAGCAGTTC.

V usage is TRBV18 and J usage is TRBJ2-7, with D unclear. V was pared by 2 bases and J by 0 bases, with 2 bases between. The germline V gene encodes CDR1 KGHSH and CDR2 LQKENI. CDR3 size: 12 residues. The DNA for the CDR3 is TGTGCCAGCTCACCAGGCTCCTACGAGCAGTACTTC. Amino acid sequence: CASSPGSYEQYF. Based on the CDR3 plus reference TRBV18 and TRBJ2-7, the full variable domain is NAGVMQNPRHLVRRRGQEARLRCSPMKGHSHVYWYRQLPEEGLKFMVYLQKENIIDESGMPKERFSAEFPKEGPSILRIQQVVRGDSAAYFCASSPGSYEQYFGPGTRLTVT.

The sample holds a few counts of this clone. The chain employs TRBV23-1 and TRBJ1-1; D gene ambiguous. TRBV23-1 is an ORF, and what it does is uncertain. V dropped 6 bases and J dropped 4 bases, with 12 bases sitting between them. This CDR3 region has 13 residues. This chain's CDR3 is CASSLESGTEAFF. The CDR3 DNA follows: TGCGCCAGCAGCTTGGAATCCGGCACTGAAGCTTTCTTT.

The rearrangement links TRBV11-3 to TRBJ2-2; a possible D gene is TRBD1 (6 bases). The CDR3 loop spans 15 amino acids. Trimming cost V 6 bases and J 7 bases, with 18 bases left between them. Germline CDR1 SGHNT, CDR2 YENEEA. CDR3 in amino acids: CASRPTNQGHGELFF. The CDR3 DNA reads as TGTGCCAGCAGGCCTACAAATCAGGGACACGGGGAGCTGTTTTTT.

In its sample, this clone was seen a few times. The chain carries TRBV11-3 and TRBJ2-7; D is undetermined. V gave up 2 bases and J gave up 0 bases, with 11 bases separating them. The CDR3 is 15 residues long. Germline V gene lookup returns CDR1 SGHNT and CDR2 YENEEA. In nucleotides, the CDR3 is TGTGCCAGCAGCTTAAGGACGGCGAGCTCCTACGAGCAGTACTTC. This codes for CASSLRTASSYEQYF.

This clone has at least ten counts. The rearrangement links TRBV11-3 to TRBJ1-3; weak D call: TRBD1 (5 bases). This CDR3 is built from 15 residues. Deletions cut 1 base from V and 2 bases from J, with 9 bases between. Germline V gives CDR1 SGHNT, CDR2 YENEEA. CDR3 nucleotides: TGTGCCAGCAGCTTAGTGATGGGGGCTGGAAACACCATATATTTT. It encodes CASSLVMGAGNTIYF.

This clone turned up a few times. The chain recombines TRBV6-8 with TRBJ2-1; 9 positions agree with TRBD1. This CDR3 has 16 residues. J lost 4 bases, V lost 2 bases, and 6 bases had no gene match. Germline CDR1 reads MNHGY; CDR2 reads SAAAGT. The CDR3 DNA reads as TGTGCCAGCAGTTACCTCGGGACAGGGAAATACAATGAGCAGTTCTTC. As protein: CASSYLGTGKYNEQFF.

The chain's CDR3 is CASSLDTGPDTQYF. CDR3 nucleotide sequence: TGCGCCAGCAGCTTGGACACCGGACCGGATACGCAGTATTTT. The chain employs TRBV5-1 and TRBJ2-3; D not resolved. V was shortened by 0 bases and J by 6 bases, with 11 bases between the two germline ends. The CDR3 runs 14 residues. Germline V gene lookup returns CDR1 SGHRS and CDR2 YFSETQ.

This clone rates as medium-sized (0.01 to 0.1%). This CDR3 is also generated by other DNA sequences in the sample. CDR3 sequence: CATSRVLYTEAFF. CDR3 nucleotides: TGTGCCACCAGCAGAGTTTTATACACTGAAGCTTTCTTT. The rearrangement joins TRBV15 to TRBJ1-1; D is uncertain. Germline values: CDR1 LNHNV, CDR2 YYDKDF (reference sequence). This CDR3 comprises 13 residues. Trimming removed 1 base at V and 3 bases at J, with 6 bases between.

This chain connects TRBV30 to TRBJ1-3, with 10 bases matching TRBD1. The CDR3 is made up of 12 amino acids. V gave up 8 bases and J gave up 4 bases; unmatched junction bases: 2. Germline V lookup: CDR1 GTSNPN, CDR2 SVGIG (reference sequence). The CDR3 reads CAGQGEGNTIYF. DNA for the CDR3: TGTGCCGGACAGGGGGAAGGAAACACCATATATTTT.

This chain joins TRBV9 and TRBJ2-1; 7 nucleotides agree with TRBD2. From germline, CDR1 is SGDLS and CDR2 YYNGEE. V lost 5 bases and J lost 6; bases outside the gene matches: 5. This CDR3 contains 13 residues. As DNA, the CDR3 is TGTGCCAGCAGGGCTAGACTAGCCAATGAGCAGTTCTTC. Translation: CASRARLANEQFF.

The genes are TRBV28 and TRBJ2-7, with 15 bases lining up with TRBD2. The CDR3 spans 19 residues. CDR1 and CDR2 (germline): MDHEN, SYDVKM. Losses at the gene ends were 4 bases for V and 7 bases for J; bases not matched to a gene: 17. CDR3 protein: CASSSRPGLAGGTGREQYF. CDR3 coding DNA: TGTGCCAGCAGTTCAAGACCGGGACTAGCGGGGGGCACGGGGAGAGAGCAGTACTTC.

The table lists this clone with many counts. This CDR3 is CASSPDRVIGAGELFF. The CDR3 DNA reads as TGTGCCAGCAGCCCGGACAGGGTTATTGGTGCCGGGGAGCTGTTTTTT. This chain links TRBV9 with TRBJ2-2; 8 bases match TRBD1. The CDR3 is 16 residues long. Germline CDR1 is SGDLS and CDR2 is YYNGEE. V shed 4 bases, J shed 6 bases, and the junction held 11 bases outside the gene matches. The complete variable domain, with remaining parts taken from reference TRBV9 and TRBJ2-2, reads DSGVTQTPKHLITATGQRVTLRCSPRSGDLSVYWYQQSLDQGLQFLIQYYNGEERAKGNILERFSAQQFPDLHSELNLSSLELGDSALYFCASSPDRVIGAGELFFGEGSRLTVL.

This clone is labeled as medium-sized (0.01 to 0.1%). This chain joins TRBV9 and TRBJ2-1; TRBD1 might be the D (6 bases). The CDR3 has 15 residues. V gave up 4 bases and J gave up 0 bases, with 11 bases separating them. CDR1 and CDR2 from the germline V gene are SGDLS and YYNGEE. CDR3 DNA: TGTGCCAGCAGCTTCCAGGGGAACTCCTACAATGAGCAGTTCTTC. This codes for CASSFQGNSYNEQFF. The variable domain in full, completed from reference TRBV9 and TRBJ2-1, reads DSGVTQTPKHLITATGQRVTLRCSPRSGDLSVYWYQQSLDQGLQFLIQYYNGEERAKGNILERFSAQQFPDLHSELNLSSLELGDSALYFCASSFQGNSYNEQFFGPGTRLTVL.

This clone appeared many times. The chain uses TRBV11-3 and TRBJ1-1; a weak D match, TRBD1 (6 bases). The CDR3 is 14 amino acids. V was trimmed by 5 bases and J by 11 bases, leaving 21 bases between them. Germline values: CDR1 SGHNT, CDR2 YENEEA. This CDR3 reads CASSLTLQGEYAFF. The CDR3 DNA is TGTGCCAGCAGCCTAACTTTACAGGGCGAGTATGCTTTCTTT.